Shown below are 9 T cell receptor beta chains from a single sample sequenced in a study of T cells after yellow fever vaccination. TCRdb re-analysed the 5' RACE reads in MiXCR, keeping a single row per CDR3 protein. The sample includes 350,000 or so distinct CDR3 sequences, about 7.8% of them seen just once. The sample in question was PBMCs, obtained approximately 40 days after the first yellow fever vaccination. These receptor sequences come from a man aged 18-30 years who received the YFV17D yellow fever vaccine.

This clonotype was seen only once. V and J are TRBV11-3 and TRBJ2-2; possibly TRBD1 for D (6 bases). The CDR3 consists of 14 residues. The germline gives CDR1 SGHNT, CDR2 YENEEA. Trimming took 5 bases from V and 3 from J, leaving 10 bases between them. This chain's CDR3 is CASSPGQYTGELFF. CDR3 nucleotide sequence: TGTGCCAGCAGCCCCGGACAGTACACCGGGGAGCTGTTTTTT.

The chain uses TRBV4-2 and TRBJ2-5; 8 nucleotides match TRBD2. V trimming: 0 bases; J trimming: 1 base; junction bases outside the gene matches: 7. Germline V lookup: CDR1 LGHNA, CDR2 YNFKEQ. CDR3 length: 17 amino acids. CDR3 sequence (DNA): TGTGCCAGCAGCCAAGACCCGAGCGGGGGACCCCAAGAGACCCAGTACTTC. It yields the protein CASSQDPSGGPQETQYF.

DNA of the CDR3: TGTGCCAGCCGGGACAGGGGCGTACCCTACAATGAGCAGTTCTTC. Translating gives CASRDRGVPYNEQFF. The chain carries TRBV10-3 and TRBJ2-1; 10 bases line up with TRBD1. The ends lost 10 bases at V and 2 bases at J; junction bases unmatched: 8. CDR3 length: 15 residues. Per germline, CDR1 ENHRY and CDR2 SYGVKD.

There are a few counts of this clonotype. The CDR3: CASSVGLGGASSYNEQFF. As DNA, the CDR3 is TGTGCCAGCAGCGTGGGCCTCGGGGGTGCAAGCTCCTACAATGAGCAGTTCTTC. The rearrangement uses TRBV9 and TRBJ2-1; tentatively, D is TRBD2 (6 bases). Germline V gene lookup returns CDR1 SGDLS and CDR2 YYNGEE. The CDR3 is 18 residues long. V lost 2 bases, J lost 0 bases, and 18 bases lay in between.

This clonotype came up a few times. CDR3 sequence (DNA): TGTGCCAGCAGCTTATCCGGGACAGGGGCTAACTATGGCTACACCTTC. Its protein is CASSLSGTGANYGYTF. This sequence joins TRBV7-2 and TRBJ1-2, with 10 bases identical to TRBD1. V gave up 2 bases and J gave up 0 bases; unmatched junction bases: 3. The CDR3 is 16 amino acids. Germline CDR1 is SGHTA and CDR2 is FQGNSA.

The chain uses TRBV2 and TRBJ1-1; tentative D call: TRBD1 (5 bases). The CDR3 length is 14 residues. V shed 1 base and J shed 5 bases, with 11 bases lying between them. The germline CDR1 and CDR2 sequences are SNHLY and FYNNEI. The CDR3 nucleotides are TGTGCCAGCAGTGAAGGGGACGAGAAGACTGAAGCTTTCTTT. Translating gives CASSEGDEKTEAFF.

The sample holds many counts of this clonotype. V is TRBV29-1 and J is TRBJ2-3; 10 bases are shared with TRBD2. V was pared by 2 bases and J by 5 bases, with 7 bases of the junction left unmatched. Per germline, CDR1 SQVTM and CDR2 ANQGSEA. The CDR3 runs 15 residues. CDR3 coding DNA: TGCAGCGTTGAACTGCCTAGCGGGGGTTTAGATACGCAGTATTTT. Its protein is CSVELPSGGLDTQYF.

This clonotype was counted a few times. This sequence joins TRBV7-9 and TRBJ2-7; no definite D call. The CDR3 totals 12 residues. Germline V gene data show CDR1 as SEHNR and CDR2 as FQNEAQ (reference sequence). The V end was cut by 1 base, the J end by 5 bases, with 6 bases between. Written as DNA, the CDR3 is TGTGCCAGCAGCTTAGTCCGGGACGAGCAGTACTTC. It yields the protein CASSLVRDEQYF.

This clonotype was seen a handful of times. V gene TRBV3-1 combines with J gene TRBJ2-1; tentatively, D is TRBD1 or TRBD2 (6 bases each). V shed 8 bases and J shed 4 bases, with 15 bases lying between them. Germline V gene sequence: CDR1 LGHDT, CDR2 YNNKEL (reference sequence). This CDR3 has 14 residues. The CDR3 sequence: CASATGGGYNEQFF. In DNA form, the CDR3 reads TGTGCCAGCGCGACCGGGGGCGGATACAATGAGCAGTTCTTC.